This T cell receptor beta chain was documented in a study of read filtering for tumor transcriptome and immune sequencing. For the study at large: About 8 patients were R-ISS I, 16 were R-ISS II, roughly 7 were R-ISS III.

This clonotype appeared a few times. Sequence at one end of the junction differs from germline and may be a read error. Molecular barcoded adaptors covering alpha/delta and beta/gamma chains were used on around 400 ng RNA. TCRdb redid the calling of the reads with MiXCR, one entry per CDR3 protein. The sample records tens of thousands of distinct CDR3 sequences, roughly an eighth being singletons. At the time of active disease, bone marrow was collected from every patient. The CDR3 contains 14 residues. The germline V gene encodes CDR1 SGHAT and CDR2 FQNNGV. V and J are TRBV11-2 and TRBJ1-6; D uncertain. This clonotype was sampled from a donor aged 40 or older with multiple myeloma. The source material was a population of CD138-negative cells sorted from bone marrow. CDR3 sequence (DNA): TGTGCCAGCAGCTTAGCAGATAAAGGTTCACCCCTCCGCTTT. Translating it yields CASSLADKGSPLRF.